This T cell receptor beta chain was profiled in a study of cytomegalovirus exposure and HLA in healthy donors listed by TCRdb under 2017. For context, the study as a whole: In an earlier analysis of some 550 of the donors, less than 350 Gb of sequence data and roughly 100 million unique TCR beta sequences from about 179 million T cells were reported. Roughly 300 gigabases of sequencing data and around 80 million unique TCR sequences made up an early release that covered over 550 HLA-typed donors. The genetic ancestry cluster associated with self-reported Caucasian donors included about 84% of the roughly 380 genotyped donors. The study aimed to test whether cataloging public T cell receptors could reveal signatures of past pathogen exposure. The T cell repertoires of some 700 subjects were profiled by immunosequencing and related to cytomegalovirus serostatus. In addition to the first cohort of approximately 670 subjects, a separate validation cohort of 130 or so different subjects was used. High-throughput TCR immunosequencing, statistical association of individual TCRs with disease status, and machine learning were combined to predict cytomegalovirus infection status. To study patterns of TCR occurrence, a later analysis re-analyzed previously published TCR beta repertoires from just over 650 donors and added high-resolution HLA genotyping. The later analysis used no new phenotypic data to find candidate immune exposures, relying instead on TCR beta sequences and their occurrence across donors. In an earlier analysis of roughly 540 of the donors, high-throughput TCR beta sequencing was used to judge whether each TCR beta V gene segment behaved as functional or pseudogenic. Alongside the repertoire data, information on donor age, sex, ethnicity and CMV serostatus was compiled. In a later genetic analysis, genome-wide SNP genotypes for about 55% of the roughly 700 donors were used, and that subset was treated as a discovery cohort. All discovery cohort repertoires had been generated on a single sequencing platform. Class I and class II HLA loci were covered by the typing at four-digit resolution. The number of donors typed differed by locus, with roughly 629-640 for A, B, C, DRB1 and DQB1, roughly 520 for DQA1, under 610 for DPA1, and around 450 for DPB1. About five DR-DQ haplotypes were handled as single units for association and clustering, since linkage in the cohort was strong. On average, about 200,000 unique TCR beta nucleotide sequences were sequenced per donor among fewer than 500 genotyped donors of the cohort, with roughly 18% of those sequences being non-productive. Points the paper makes about the study in general: Immune exposure information for the cohort was limited to CMV serostatus. Because counts were too low, around 17 rarely observed V segments, including chromosome 9 orphons, were left out of the earlier analysis of a few hundred of the donors. The study gave a list of around 170 TCR beta chains associated with cytomegalovirus. Cytomegalovirus status was reported to be diagnosed by the classifier with high specificity and sensitivity in both the original and validation cohorts. According to a later analysis, most CMV-associated TCR beta chains appeared to be HLA-restricted, and the HLA associations seemed to be driven largely by CMV exposure. Most TCR sequences were observed very rarely across donors, whereas some public TCRs were present in many individuals. Because some donors lacked HLA typing at each locus, the association tests relied only on the typed subset. According to a later genetic analysis, donors in an Asian-associated ancestry cluster had fewer N-insertions in productive TCRs than the roughly 660-donor mean. According to a later analysis, parvovirus B19, influenza, CMV and Epstein-Barr virus appeared linked to several top co-occurrence clusters. The authors suggested that the approach could potentially be extended to other disease states and immunological phenotypes. In a later analysis, TCR association rates were found to vary across HLA loci, with the most associated TCRs seen for DRB1 alleles and the fewest for HLA-C alleles. In this cohort, only TCR beta chains were sequenced, and detectable features were limited by the absence of alpha or paired-chain data. Sequencing depth was assumed to be roughly uniform across donors in the presence/absence analyses, though that assumption may not hold. In an earlier analysis of some 540 of the donors, most TCR beta V segments appeared in productive rearrangements about 87% or about 30% of the time, broadly matching IMGT annotations. Some IMGT-functional V segments, including TRBV6-2 and TRBV6-3, could not be told apart with the 87-base-pair reads, so those segments were excluded. Strong co-occurrence of HLA alleles, especially DR and DQ, made assigning TCR associations to individual alleles difficult. A further reported finding was that TCR beta sequences accurately predicted the HLA-A and HLA-B alleles for most subjects in the first cohort. A later analysis found that HLA-associated TCR beta chains were more clonally expanded and had lower generation probabilities than equally common non-associated chains. An association between a missense DCLRE1C variant and V-gene and J-gene trimming of TCR beta chains was found in a later genetic analysis and replicated in an independent cohort. Specific HLA alleles were associated with 15,000 to 20,000 TCR beta sequences at a false discovery rate of 0.05 in a later analysis. In vitro tests confirmed that a few of the cytomegalovirus-associated TCR beta chains recognize cytomegalovirus antigens. A cluster of highly shared sequence variants was judged likely to be a technical artifact of the sequencing pipeline. Correlated functional status among segregating V segments might reflect linkage disequilibrium, but an unknown experimental factor could not be ruled out.

Concerning this clone itself: Its antigen has not been determined. Per-base qualities were not stored, and no clone one base away is much larger.

The cohort consisted of 666 healthy bone marrow donors. Cohort members were all nominally healthy when sampled, although unrecorded immune exposures were likely present. The donor was CMV seropositive and was included in the group of 300 or so seropositive cohort members. Every donor gave a peripheral blood sample, and the peripheral blood mononuclear cells from that sample were used for TCR beta sequencing. The Qiagen DNeasy Blood Extraction Kit was used to extract genomic DNA from the blood cell samples. The CDR3 holds 15 amino acids from the cysteine to the phenylalanine. The retained sequence is limited to the CDR3, 45 bases, with the frame set at the first base. V was cut back by 1 base and J by 3 bases, leaving a gap of 12 bases between them. CDR1 and CDR2 (SGHTA, FQGTGA) derive from the germline V gene. Library preparation used the immunoSEQ multiplex PCR assay. For the multiplex PCR, a mixture combining 60 forward primers for TCR Vbeta segments and 13 reverse primers for TCR Jbeta segments was used. A multiplex PCR assay on genomic DNA amplified the CDR3 region of rearranged TCR beta genes. The Illumina HiSeq System was used to sequence the amplified TCR beta libraries as 87-base-pair reads. Under the source paper's analysis protocol: Across the 670 or so repertoires, a later analysis counted 60 million to 90 million unique TCR beta chains, some 11 million of which were shared by at least two donors. Raw reads were error-corrected and collapsed into unique sequences by a nearest-neighbor algorithm in which closely related sequences were merged to remove PCR and sequencing errors. CDR3 sequences were aligned to IMGT reference sequences to assign V, D and J gene segments. For a sequence to be retained, a match of at least six nucleotides to both a V gene segment and a J gene segment was required. Rearrangements were classified as productive when the CDR3 lacked stop codons and remained in frame with V and J, and all other rearrangements were classified as non-productive. Following IMGT convention, CDR3 was defined as the stretch from the second conserved V-encoded cysteine to the conserved J-encoded phenylalanine. The earlier analysis of roughly 590 of the donors excluded any sequence lacking an unambiguous match to a single V gene segment. In an earlier analysis of some 590 of the donors, a V segment was called functional when productive rearrangements were above 56.7%, and segregating when the standard deviation between donors exceeded 5%. A statistical classification framework was built to diagnose cytomegalovirus status from the catalog of TCR beta chain sequences. A later analysis assigned V and J genes by comparing TCR nucleotide sequences with IMGT/GENE-DB human TR gene sequences. The TCRdist pipeline was used in a later analysis to assign CDR3 sequences and most-parsimonious VDJ recombination scenarios. In a later analysis, each TCR beta chain was defined by its CDR3 amino acid sequence together with its V-gene family, and reads lacking a unique V-gene family were excluded. A later analysis removed 600 or so highly shared, low-generation-probability nucleotide sequences to deal with suspected cross-contamination and a sequencing artifact. In a later analysis, a clonal expansion index was calculated for each public chain from normalized within-repertoire ranks of inferred template counts. Generation probabilities in a later analysis came from a VDJ recombination model fitted to out-of-frame rearrangements, and those results were checked against IGoR. In a later analysis, TCR-TCR, TCR-HLA and TCR-CMV co-occurrence was scored with hypergeometric tests, and a repertoire-size bias correction was applied to TCR pairs. A later analysis estimated false discovery rates by permuting HLA or CMV assignments 20 times. In a later analysis, co-occurring TCRs were grouped with DBSCAN, and TCRdist sequence similarity was added when clustering was performed within HLA-allele-positive subsets. Co-occurrence clustering excluded repertoires with fewer than 30,000 or more than 120,000 public chains, plus five with anomalous nucleotide sharing. The table was pulled from immuneACCESS by TCRdb, which kept in-frame rearrangements only. Such tables lose some clones; where checked, under half of the loss comes from unresolved V genes, and the rest has no known cause. Clonal size and the V and J genes are those of that table, whereas D and trimming came from the DNA. This sample gives fewer than 200,000 clones in total; 82% of them show up just once. About 1.6% of the sample comes from the top ten.

This sequence uses TRBV7-3 and TRBJ2-5; the D gene identity is not certain. Sequenced: PBMCs. The receptor's source is a girl between 10 and 17 years old in good health and CMV-seropositive. In nucleotide form, the sequence is TGTGCCAGCAGCTTAAGCCGGAGATGGGAAGAGACCCAGTACTTC. Protein translation: CASSLSRRWEETQYF. Reference TRBV7-3 and TRBJ2-5 proteins supply the regions before and after the CDR3; the full variable domain is: GAGVSQTPSNKVTEKGKYVELRCDPISGHTALYWYRQSLGQGPEFLIYFQGTGAADDSGLPNDRFFAVRPEGSVSTLKIQRTERGDSAVYLCASSLSRRWEETQYFGPGTRLLVL.